This entry is about one T cell receptor (beta chain). Its antigen is not known. The source of the sample is a study of T cell responses to AZD1222 COVID-19 vaccine. The CDR3 sequence is 16 residues long. Germline-derived CDR1 and CDR2 are MGHRA and YSYEKL. Deletions cut 3 bases from V and 0 bases from J, with 11 bases between. Here immunoSEQ multiplex PCR was the method, and the copy in TCRdb shows in-frame clones only, minus some. This table holds about 200,000 clones, roughly 92% found once. Findings and caveats of the study: Per reports, nearly half of all spike-specific TCRs target regions that are unmutated in variants. The number of AZD1222 recipients seropositive at baseline was only five to seven.

This clonotype was obtained from an adult who received the AZD1222 COVID-19 vaccine. The material sequenced was peripheral blood, taken 28 days after the second AZD1222 dose. The chain links TRBV4-1 to TRBJ1-4; unclear D gene. The chain's CDR3 is CASSQFDRTTNEKLFF. Here the CDR3 DNA reads TGCGCCAGCAGCCAGTTCGACCGGACAACTAATGAAAAACTGTTTTTT.